A few counts support the clone carrying this T cell receptor (delta chain). The antigen remains unidentified. CDR1 and CDR2 from the germline V gene are TSWWSYY and QGS. Unmatched junction bases numbered 18, after V lost 0 bases and J lost 1 base. This CDR3 has 22 amino acids. Extracted RNA was reverse transcribed into cDNA. CDR3 amplicons came from multiplex PCR with pooled V-gene forward and constant-region reverse primers. TCRdb repeated clone calling on the multiplex PCR reads with CATT. This sample has some 55,000 delta-chain clones, with less than 20% found just once. This entry belongs to a study of Vδ1+ human thymocytes. General study results and limits: Despite high sort purity, roughly 20% of thymic T cell receptor delta sequences were Vdelta2. Thymic TRG and TRD repertoires appeared highly polyclonal, with Gaussian CDR3 length distributions.

This sequence was found in a boy under three years old who had congenital heart surgery. The sample taken for sequencing was Vdelta1+ gamma-delta thymocytes from the thymus. Subset here: FACS-sorted CD3+ TCRalphabeta- TCRVdelta1+ TCRVdelta2- thymocytes. The V and J genes are TRDV1 and TRDJ1; 12 bases map to TRDD3. The CDR3 DNA reads TGTGCTCTTGGGGAACTAAAGCAAACCTGGGGGATACGCTGGGTCGGCACCGATAAACTCATCTTT. It is translated as CALGELKQTWGIRWVGTDKLIF.